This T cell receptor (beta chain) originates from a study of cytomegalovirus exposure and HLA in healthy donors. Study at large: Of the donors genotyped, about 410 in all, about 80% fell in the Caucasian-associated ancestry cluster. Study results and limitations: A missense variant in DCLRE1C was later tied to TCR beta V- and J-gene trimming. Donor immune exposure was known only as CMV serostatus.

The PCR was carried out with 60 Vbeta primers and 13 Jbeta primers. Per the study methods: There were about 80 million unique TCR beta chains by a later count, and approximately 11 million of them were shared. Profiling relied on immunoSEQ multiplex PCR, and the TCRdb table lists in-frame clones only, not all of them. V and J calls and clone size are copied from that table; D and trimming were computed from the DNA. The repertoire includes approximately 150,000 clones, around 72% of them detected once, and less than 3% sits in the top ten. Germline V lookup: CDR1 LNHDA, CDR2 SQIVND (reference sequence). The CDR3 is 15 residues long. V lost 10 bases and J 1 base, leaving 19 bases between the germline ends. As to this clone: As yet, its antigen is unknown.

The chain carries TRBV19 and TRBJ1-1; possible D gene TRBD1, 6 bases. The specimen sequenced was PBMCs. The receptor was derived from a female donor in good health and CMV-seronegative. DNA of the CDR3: TGTGCCACCACCTCCTACAGGGTGGGGAACACTGAAGCTTTCTTT. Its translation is CATTSYRVGNTEAFF. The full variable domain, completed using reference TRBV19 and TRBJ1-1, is DGGITQSPKYLFRKEGQNVTLSCEQNLNHDAMYWYRQDPGQGLRLIYYSQIVNDFQKGDIAEGYSVSREKKESFPLTVTSAQKNPTAFYLCATTSYRVGNTEAFFGQGTRLTVV.